The 3 T cell receptor beta chains below were found in one sample sequenced in a study of beta chain features in type 1 diabetes. Study-wide results and caveats: Shortening that was moderate but significant affected the TCRB CDR3s of Type 1 diabetes patients in all four CD4+ subsets.

Their antigens are not known. Expressed TCRB transcripts were sequenced because the isolated RNA had all been reverse transcribed beforehand. Some clones are missing from TCRdb's copy, which holds only in-frame ones; the method was immunoSEQ multiplex PCR. The sample carries about 340,000 clones, approximately 13% recorded once. Material for sequencing was naive CD4+ T cells from blood. These receptors all come from a woman aged 18 to 35 with type 1 diabetes.

The chain has TRBV7-3 and TRBJ2-7, with 12 bases aligning to TRBD2. The CDR3 has 14 residues. The ends lost 4 bases at V and 5 bases at J; junction bases unmatched: 3. The germline gives CDR1 SGHTA, CDR2 FQGTGA. The CDR3 bases are TGTGCCAGCAGCTCGGGACTAGCGGGCAACGAGCAGTACTTC. The encoded protein is CASSSGLAGNEQYF.

The gene calls are TRBV18 and TRBJ1-3, with 7 bases that match TRBD1. CDR1 and CDR2 from the germline V gene are KGHSH and LQKENI. V gave up 6 bases and J gave up 0 bases; unmatched junction bases: 8. CDR3 length: 16 residues. CDR3 nucleotides: TGTGCCAGCTCCCCCGTGACAGGGATCTCTGGAAACACCATATATTTT. It specifies CASSPVTGISGNTIYF.

There are a few counts of this clone. V usage is TRBV5-4 and J usage is TRBJ2-5; D might be TRBD2 (5 bases). The germline V and J ends were trimmed by 4 bases and 6 bases, with 22 bases remaining between them. The CDR3 has 16 amino acids. The germline V gene encodes CDR1 SGHNT and CDR2 YYREEE (reference sequence). The CDR3 is CASSISQGSGQKTQYF. CDR3 DNA: TGTGCCAGCAGCATTTCTCAAGGCAGCGGTCAAAAGACCCAGTACTTC. Combining the CDR3 with reference TRBV5-4 and TRBJ2-5 gives the whole variable domain ETGVTQSPTHLIKTRGQQVTLRCSSQSGHNTVSWYQQALGQGPQFIFQYYREEENGRGNFPPRFSGLQFPNYSSELNVNALELDDSALYLCASSISQGSGQKTQYFGPGTRLLVL.